The entry below gives a single T cell receptor beta chain sequence along with its context. Germline CDR1 LGHNA, CDR2 YNFKEQ. The CDR3 has 14 amino acids. Trimming cost V 5 bases and J 5 bases; bases outside gene matches: 8. Assay: immunoSEQ multiplex PCR; the TCRdb copy retains only in-frame clones and omits some. The repertoire consists of approximately 230,000 clones, with about 79% occurring once and the leading ten covering nearly 9%. This record belongs to a study of blood T cell repertoires in COVID-19. Sequencing input: peripheral blood. The rearrangement uses TRBV4-2 and TRBJ2-5; the match to TRBD2 covers 7 bases. The clonotype was recovered from a man of 80 years or more with acute or convalescent COVID-19. For the CDR3, the DNA is TGTGCCAGCAGCTGGAATCGCGGGAGTGAGACCCAGTACTTC. Its protein is CASSWNRGSETQYF.